A single sample gave rise to the 18 T cell receptor beta chains below, sequenced in a study of blood T cell repertoires in COVID-19. Sequencing used immunoSEQ multiplex PCR; TCRdb keeps in-frame clones, though not all of them. The sample shows 350,000 or so clones, 88% of them seen only once. The sample consisted of PBMCs or T cells enriched from blood (not recorded which). The origin of the receptors is a woman in her 30s who had been exposed to COVID-19.

This clone was detected only once. The V and J genes are TRBV5-1 and TRBJ2-1, with D possibly TRBD2 on 6 matching bases. V dropped 2 bases and J dropped 0 bases, with 18 bases sitting between them. In germline, CDR1 is SGHRS, CDR2 YFSETQ. This CDR3 has 18 residues. The CDR3 sequence is CASSLRRDLGSSYNEQFF. In nucleotides, the CDR3 is TGCGCCAGCAGCTTAAGGCGGGATTTGGGTAGCTCCTACAATGAGCAGTTCTTC.

The gene calls are TRBV7-3 and TRBJ2-3; TRBD2 agrees at 13 bases. J was trimmed by 1 base and V by 5 bases; bases with no gene match: 9. This CDR3 is 18 amino acids long. Germline V CDR1 and CDR2: SGHTA, FQGTGA. DNA of the CDR3: TGTGCCAGCAGCCCAAGGGCCGGACTAGCGGGAGGCACAGATACGCAGTATTTT. This gives the protein CASSPRAGLAGGTDTQYF.

The V call is TRBV2, the J call TRBJ1-6, with D perhaps TRBD1 (5 bases). V lost 4 bases and J lost 2, with 9 bases in between. From germline, CDR1 is SNHLY and CDR2 FYNNEI. The CDR3 consists of 15 residues. CDR3 sequence (DNA): TGTGCCAGCAGTGGCGGGGCGCCCTATAATTCACCCCTCCACTTT. Translated: CASSGGAPYNSPLHF. The full variable domain, in which reference TRBV2 and TRBJ1-6 provide the parts outside the CDR3, is EPEVTQTPSHQVTQMGQEVILRCVPISNHLYFYWYRQILGQKVEFLVSFYNNEISEKSEIFDDQFSVERPDGSNFTLKIRSTKLEDSAMYFCASSGGAPYNSPLHFGNGTRLTVT.

V gene TRBV19 combines with J gene TRBJ2-1; D possibly corresponds to TRBD2 (5 bases). The CDR3 length is 15 residues. CDR1 LNHDA and CDR2 SQIVND come from the germline V gene (reference sequence). Trimming pared 2 bases from V and 5 bases from J, leaving 13 bases between. The DNA for the CDR3 is TGTGCCAGTAGTATAACGGGAAACCTTAACAATGAGCAGTTCTTC. The encoded protein is CASSITGNLNNEQFF.

The chain links TRBV9 to TRBJ2-7; TRBD2 might be the D (6 bases). CDR3 length: 17 amino acids. V lost 0 bases and J lost 0, with 16 bases in between. Germline V gene lookup returns CDR1 SGDLS and CDR2 YYNGEE. The CDR3 protein is CASSVDDSGRYSYEQYF. In DNA, the CDR3 is TGTGCCAGCAGCGTAGATGACTCAGGGAGGTACTCCTACGAGCAGTACTTC. Full variable domain (missing parts from reference TRBV9 and TRBJ2-7): DSGVTQTPKHLITATGQRVTLRCSPRSGDLSVYWYQQSLDQGLQFLIQYYNGEERAKGNILERFSAQQFPDLHSELNLSSLELGDSALYFCASSVDDSGRYSYEQYFGPGTRLTVT.

This clone was detected only once. The CDR3 reads CASSPGGQGRNTEAFF. The CDR3 DNA reads TGTGCCAGCAGCCCAGGGGGACAGGGTCGGAACACTGAAGCTTTCTTT. The rearrangement uses TRBV5-4 and TRBJ1-1; 9 bases align to TRBD1. CDR1 is SGHNT, CDR2 YYREEE, per germline (reference sequence). This CDR3 is 16 amino acids long. V lost 4 bases to trimming and J lost 1 base; unmatched junction nucleotides: 8.

The V gene is TRBV28, the J gene TRBJ1-5; D perhaps matches TRBD1 (6 bases). The CDR3 consists of 17 residues. Looked up from germline, CDR1 is MDHEN and CDR2 is SYDVKM. V was clipped by 1 base and J by 0 bases, with 13 bases between them. The DNA for the CDR3 is TGTGCCAGCAGTTTATCCCGACAGGCGCGTAGCAATCAGCCCCAGCATTTT. It codes for CASSLSRQARSNQPQHF.

This chain uses TRBV2 with TRBJ2-7; D is possibly TRBD2 (5 bases). CDR3 length: 13 amino acids. Germline V gene data show CDR1 as SNHLY and CDR2 as FYNNEI. Trimming took 7 bases from V and 0 from J, leaving 10 bases between them. The CDR3 loop is CASMREASYEQYF. Written as DNA, the CDR3 is TGTGCCAGCATGAGGGAAGCCTCCTACGAGCAGTACTTC.

The rearrangement uses TRBV21-1 and TRBJ1-5; TRBD1, the table's D call, was not compared with the DNA. TRBV21-1 is a recognized pseudogene. The CDR3 is made up of 15 amino acids. The CDR3 spells CASSPACRGSQPQHF. CDR3 nucleotide sequence: TGTGCCAGCTCTCCCGCATGCAGGGGGAGTCAGCCCCAGCATTTT.

V usage is TRBV27 and J usage is TRBJ1-1; D unclear. Trimming removed 8 bases at V and 6 bases at J, with 16 bases between. CDR3 size: 13 residues. Germline-derived CDR1 and CDR2 are MNHEY and SMNVEV (reference sequence). The CDR3 DNA reads as TGTGCCAGCCCGGAGCGGGGTTGCGCTGAAGCTTTCTTT. Its translation is CASPERGCAEAFF.

This clone showed up just once. CDR3 loop: CASKPVGEGGVQPQHF. The CDR3 DNA follows: TGTGCCAGCAAACCTGTGGGTGAGGGCGGGGTTCAGCCCCAGCATTTT. This sequence joins TRBV28 and TRBJ1-5; D unclear. Per the germline V gene, CDR1 is MDHEN and CDR2 is SYDVKM. V lost 7 bases and J lost 6, with 22 bases in between. The CDR3 consists of 16 residues.

This chain links TRBV27 with TRBJ2-7; D might be TRBD2 (7 bases). Trimming took 5 bases from V and 2 from J, leaving 16 bases between them. The CDR3 has 15 amino acids. Germline V gene data show CDR1 as MNHEY and CDR2 as SMNVEV (reference sequence). The CDR3 nucleotides read TGTGCCAGCAGTGAAGGGGGAGGGGGAGCCTACGAGCAGTACTTC. Residues: CASSEGGGGAYEQYF.

This chain uses TRBV5-1 with TRBJ1-3; TRBD1 matches at 7 bases. Germline CDR1 and CDR2: SGHRS and YFSETQ. The CDR3 loop spans 14 amino acids. J was trimmed by 8 bases and V by 4 bases; bases with no gene match: 9. The CDR3 here is CASSADRVRHTIYF. CDR3 nucleotides: TGCGCCAGCAGCGCAGACAGGGTCAGGCACACCATATATTTT.

The chain carries TRBV7-3 and TRBJ2-2; 7 nucleotides line up with TRBD2. The junction had 7 bases not matched to a gene; V was cut back by 4 bases and J by 2 bases. The CDR3 is 16 amino acids. Germline CDR1 and CDR2: SGHTA and FQGTGA. CDR3 nucleotide sequence: TGTGCCAGCAGCTCGATGGGCGGGAGAAACACCGGGGAGCTGTTTTTT. This translates into CASSSMGGRNTGELFF. Drawing the rest from reference TRBV7-3 and TRBJ2-2, the complete variable domain is GAGVSQTPSNKVTEKGKYVELRCDPISGHTALYWYRQSLGQGPEFLIYFQGTGAADDSGLPNDRFFAVRPEGSVSTLKIQRTERGDSAVYLCASSSMGGRNTGELFFGEGSRLTVL.

The table lists this clone with a few counts. This chain uses TRBV7-9 with TRBJ1-2; D may be TRBD1 (5 bases). CDR3 length equals 14 residues. In germline, CDR1 is SEHNR, CDR2 FQNEAQ (reference sequence). V shed 1 base and J shed 6 bases, with 12 bases lying between them. CDR3 loop: CASSLGQGNHGYTF. The DNA of the CDR3 is TGTGCCAGCAGCTTAGGTCAGGGTAATCATGGCTACACCTTC.

The chain carries TRBV14 and TRBJ2-7; weak D call: TRBD2 (5 bases). Trimming removed 2 bases at V and 3 bases at J, with 14 bases between. Per the germline V gene, CDR1 is SGHDN and CDR2 is FVKESK. CDR3 length: 15 residues. This CDR3 is CASSQLAQALYEQYF. Written as DNA, the CDR3 is TGTGCCAGCAGCCAACTAGCCCAGGCCCTCTACGAGCAGTACTTC.

The genes are TRBV5-1 and TRBJ1-5; maybe TRBD1 (5 bases). This CDR3 is 15 amino acids long. Germline CDR1 and CDR2: SGHRS and YFSETQ. V dropped 0 bases and J dropped 7 bases, with 14 bases sitting between them. In nucleotides, the CDR3 is TGCGCCAGCAGCTTGGAGGCAGGGCCCGGGCAGCCCCAGCATTTT. It specifies CASSLEAGPGQPQHF.

This clone has only a few counts. In DNA form, the CDR3 reads TGTGCCAGCAGCCCAGGGGTCCGTAATCAGCCCCAGCATTTT. It codes for CASSPGVRNQPQHF. This chain connects TRBV28 to TRBJ1-5; possible D gene TRBD1, 6 bases. Trimming left V 6 bases short and J 4 bases short, with 13 bases between. The CDR3 length is 14 residues. Germline V gene lookup returns CDR1 MDHEN and CDR2 SYDVKM.